The 4 T cell receptor beta chains below all came from one sample that was sequenced in a study of response to subunit inactivated influenza vaccine. TCRdb analysed the RT-PCR reads with MiXCR anew, one entry per CDR3 protein. The repertoire holds roughly 780,000 distinct CDR3 sequences, with less than 20% as singletons. The sequencing used PBMCs from blood, collected 5 days after vaccination. All receptors derive from a man in his forties or fifties who received an inactivated influenza vaccine.

There are a few counts of this clonotype. The J gene is TRBJ1-2, the V gene TRBV3-1, with TRBD1 as a possible D gene (6 bases). Trimming shortened V by 4 bases and J by 8 bases, and 14 bases separated the two germline ends. The germline CDR1 and CDR2 sequences are LGHDT and YNNKEL (reference sequence). The CDR3 is 13 amino acids. The CDR3 DNA reads TGTGCCAGCAGCCCGACAGGAACAGGCGGCTACACCTTC. It specifies CASSPTGTGGYTF. Using reference TRBV3-1 and TRBJ1-2 for the parts outside the CDR3, the full variable domain is DTAVSQTPKYLVTQMGNDKSIKCEQNLGHDTMYWYKQDSKKFLKIMFSYNNKELIINETVPNRFSPKSPDKAHLNLHINSLELGDSAVYFCASSPTGTGGYTFGSGTRLTVV.

In this sample, this clonotype turned up a few times. V usage is TRBV12-3 or TRBV12-4 and J usage is TRBJ2-7; 8 bases match TRBD1. The CDR3 loop spans 16 amino acids. Losses at the gene ends were 4 bases for V and 3 bases for J; bases not matched to a gene: 11. The CDR3 bases are TGTGCCAGCAGTTCCTCCCGGACAGGGAATATCTACGAGCAGTACTTC. Its translation is CASSSSRTGNIYEQYF.

This clonotype was seen repeatedly, ten times or more. The V gene is TRBV4-3, the J gene TRBJ2-7; D gene uncertain. CDR1 is LGHNA, CDR2 YSLEER, per germline. V lost 0 bases and J 0 bases, leaving 15 bases between the germline ends. The CDR3 covers 17 residues. Here the CDR3 DNA reads TGCGCCAGCAGCCAAGACAGAGCCGAGATTACCTCCTACGAGCAGTACTTC. Encoded protein: CASSQDRAEITSYEQYF.

J is TRBJ2-7 and V is TRBV28, with 9 bases that match TRBD1. Germline V gene lookup returns CDR1 MDHEN and CDR2 SYDVKM. This CDR3 comprises 17 residues. Unmatched junction bases numbered 15, after V lost 4 bases and J lost 5 bases. The CDR3 region is CASSSAAWDREYDEQYF. The CDR3, as DNA: TGTGCCAGCAGTTCGGCCGCCTGGGACAGGGAGTATGACGAGCAGTACTTC. Full variable domain (missing parts from reference TRBV28 and TRBJ2-7): DVKVTQSSRYLVKRTGEKVFLECVQDMDHENMFWYRQDPGLGLRLIYFSYDVKMKEKGDIPEGYSVSREKKERFSLILESASTNQTSMYLCASSSAAWDREYDEQYFGPGTRLTVT.